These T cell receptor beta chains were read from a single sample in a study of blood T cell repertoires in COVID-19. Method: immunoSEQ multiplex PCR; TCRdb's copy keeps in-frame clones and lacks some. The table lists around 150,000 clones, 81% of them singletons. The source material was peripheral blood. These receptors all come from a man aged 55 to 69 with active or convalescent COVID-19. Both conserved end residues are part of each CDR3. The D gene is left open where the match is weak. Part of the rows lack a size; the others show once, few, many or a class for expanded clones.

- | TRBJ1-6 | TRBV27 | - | CASSLQPRDNSPLHF | TGTGCCAGCAGTTTACAACCACGGGATAATTCACCCCTCCACTTT
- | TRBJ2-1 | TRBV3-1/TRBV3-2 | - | CASSQGDNYNEQFF | TGTGCCAGCAGCCAAGGGGACAACTACAATGAGCAGTTCTTC
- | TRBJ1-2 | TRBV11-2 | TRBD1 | CASSLEDRVAYGYTF | TGTGCCAGCAGCTTAGAGGACAGGGTAGCCTATGGCTACACCTTC
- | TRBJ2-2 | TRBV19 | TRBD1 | CASSYYPPGQGGTGELFF | TGTGCCAGTAGCTATTATCCCCCGGGACAGGGAGGCACCGGGGAGCTGTTTTTT
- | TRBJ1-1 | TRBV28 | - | CASSRLTNTEAFF | TGTGCCAGCAGTCGGTTAACGAACACTGAAGCTTTCTTT
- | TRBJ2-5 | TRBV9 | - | CASSDRTGGETQYF | TGTGCCAGCAGCGATCGGACCGGCGGGGAGACCCAGTACTTC
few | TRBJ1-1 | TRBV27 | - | CASSLRPGWGNTEAFF | TGTGCCAGCAGTTTACGGCCAGGGTGGGGGAACACTGAAGCTTTCTTT
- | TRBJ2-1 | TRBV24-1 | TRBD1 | CATSDFDRVGNNEQFF | TGTGCCACCAGTGATTTCGACAGGGTTGGCAACAATGAGCAGTTCTTC
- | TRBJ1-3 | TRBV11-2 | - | CASSAGRPVGNTIYF | TGTGCCAGCAGCGCGGGGCGGCCCGTAGGAAACACCATATATTTT
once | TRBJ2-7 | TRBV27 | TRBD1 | CASRTITGTVTYEQYF | TGTGCCAGCAGGACCATTACCGGGACAGTAACCTACGAGCAGTACTTC
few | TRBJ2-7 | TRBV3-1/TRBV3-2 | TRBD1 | CASSLGQAHEQYF | TGTGCCAGCAGCCTGGGACAGGCCCACGAGCAGTACTTC
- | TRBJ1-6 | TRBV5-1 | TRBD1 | CASSFRDRGEHSPLHF | TGCGCCAGCAGCTTCCGGGACAGGGGAGAACATTCACCCCTCCACTTT
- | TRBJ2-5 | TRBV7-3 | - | CASSLSRAKTQYF | TGTGCCAGCAGCTTAAGCAGGGCCAAGACCCAGTACTTC
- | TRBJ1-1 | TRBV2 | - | CASWEGQTSKAFF | TGTGCCAGCTGGGAAGGACAGACATCTAAAGCTTTCTTT
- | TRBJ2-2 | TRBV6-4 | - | CASSERDTGELFF | TGTGCCAGCAGTGAGAGGGACACCGGGGAGCTGTTTTTT
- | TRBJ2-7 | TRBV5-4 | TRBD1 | CASSSGTGLREQYF | TGTGCCAGCAGCTCCGGGACAGGGCTCCGGGAGCAGTACTTC
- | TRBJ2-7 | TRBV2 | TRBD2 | CASSEAGGPSEQYF | TGTGCCAGCAGTGAAGCGGGAGGGCCGAGCGAGCAGTACTTC
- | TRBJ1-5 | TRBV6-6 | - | CASSSGRVWNQPQHF | TGTGCCAGCAGTTCGGGGAGGGTCTGGAATCAGCCCCAGCATTTT
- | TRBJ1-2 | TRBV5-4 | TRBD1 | CASSGGQYEGYTF | TGTGCCAGCAGCGGGGGACAGTACGAGGGCTACACCTTC
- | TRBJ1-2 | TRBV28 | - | CASSLGQRGGYTF | TGTGCCAGCAGTTTAGGTCAGCGAGGGGGCTACACCTTC
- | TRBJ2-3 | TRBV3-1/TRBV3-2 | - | CASRETSASAQYF | TGTGCCAGCAGGGAGACTAGTGCGTCGGCGCAGTATTTT
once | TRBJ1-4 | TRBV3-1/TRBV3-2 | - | CASSRAGVGNEKLFF | TGTGCCAGCAGCAGAGCAGGGGTGGGTAATGAAAAACTGTTTTTT
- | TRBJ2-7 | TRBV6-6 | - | CASSYVGQSNEQYF | TGTGCCAGCAGTTACGTTGGACAGAGCAACGAGCAGTACTTC
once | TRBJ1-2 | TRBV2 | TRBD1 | CASLLGQGTNYGYTF | TGTGCCAGCTTGTTGGGACAGGGGACTAACTATGGCTACACCTTC
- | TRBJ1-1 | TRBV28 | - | CASIPAGVNTEAFF | TGTGCCAGCATCCCTGCAGGGGTGAACACTGAAGCTTTCTTT
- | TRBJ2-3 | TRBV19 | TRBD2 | CASRSTSGATDTQYF | TGTGCCAGCCGATCTACTAGCGGGGCCACAGATACGCAGTATTTT
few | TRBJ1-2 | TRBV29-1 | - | CSVEGGLTNYGYTF | TGCAGCGTTGAGGGGGGTCTTACGAACTATGGCTACACCTTC
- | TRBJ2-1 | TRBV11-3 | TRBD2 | CASSSRGGRANEQFF | TGTGCCAGCAGCTCCCGCGGCGGGAGGGCCAATGAGCAGTTCTTC
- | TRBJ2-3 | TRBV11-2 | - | CASSQNWPPVGTDTQYF | TGTGCCAGCAGCCAAAATTGGCCCCCAGTGGGCACAGATACGCAGTATTTT
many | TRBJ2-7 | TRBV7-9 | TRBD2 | CASSFETSDYEQYF | TGTGCCAGCAGCTTTGAGACTAGCGACTACGAGCAGTACTTC
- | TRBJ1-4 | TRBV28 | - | CASSPGGTNEKLFF | TGTGCCAGCAGCCCCGGCGGGACTAATGAAAAACTGTTTTTT
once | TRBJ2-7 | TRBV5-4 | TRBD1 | CASSARDRGYEQYF | TGTGCCAGCAGCGCCCGAGACAGGGGCTACGAGCAGTACTTC
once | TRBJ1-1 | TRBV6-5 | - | CASSQNLVAFF | TGTGCCAGCAGCCAAAACCTAGTAGCTTTCTTT
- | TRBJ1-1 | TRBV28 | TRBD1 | CASSSPSTGAGLRAAGTEAFF | TGTGCCAGCAGTTCCCCCTCGACAGGGGCAGGGCTGCGAGCAGCCGGCACTGAAGCTTTCTTT
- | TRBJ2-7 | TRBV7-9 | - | CASSSDSGLSYEQYF | TGTGCCAGCAGCTCGGACTCAGGACTCTCCTACGAGCAGTACTTC
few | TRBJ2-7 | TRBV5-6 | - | CASSLGPLAGATYEQYF | TGTGCCAGCAGCTTGGGTCCGCTTGCGGGGGCTACCTACGAGCAGTACTTC
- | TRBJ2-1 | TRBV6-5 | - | CASSYGRTDYNEQFF | TGTGCCAGCAGTTACGGCAGAACCGACTACAATGAGCAGTTCTTC
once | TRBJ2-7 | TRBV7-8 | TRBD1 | CASSTGQVNLEQYF | TGTGCCAGCAGCACCGGACAGGTCAATCTCGAGCAGTACTTC
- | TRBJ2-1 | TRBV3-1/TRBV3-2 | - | CASSPKRSSYNEQFF | TGTGCCAGCAGCCCAAAGCGGAGCTCCTACAATGAGCAGTTCTTC
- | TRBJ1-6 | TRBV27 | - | CASRPGGGAPVALHF | TGTGCCAGCAGACCCGGTGGGGGGGCCCCCGTGGCCCTCCACTTT
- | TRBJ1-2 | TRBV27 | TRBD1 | CASSISGVAGGGYTF | TGTGCCAGCTCCATTAGCGGGGTGGCAGGGGGAGGCTACACCTTC
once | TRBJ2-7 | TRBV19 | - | CASSIGNSVDYEQYF | TGTGCCAGTAGTATAGGTAATAGCGTGGACTACGAGCAGTACTTC
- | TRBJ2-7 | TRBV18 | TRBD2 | CASSPGLADTYEQYF | TGTGCCAGCTCACCTGGACTAGCGGACACCTACGAGCAGTACTTC
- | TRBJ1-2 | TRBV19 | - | CASSITGLNYGYTF | TGTGCCAGTAGTATCACAGGGCTGAACTATGGCTACACCTTC
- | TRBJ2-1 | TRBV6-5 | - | CASTQRTGSYNEQFF | TGTGCCAGCACCCAAAGGACGGGGTCCTACAATGAGCAGTTCTTC
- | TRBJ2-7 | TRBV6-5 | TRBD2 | CASSSTSGGAYEQYF | TGTGCCAGCAGTTCTACTAGCGGGGGGGCTTACGAGCAGTACTTC
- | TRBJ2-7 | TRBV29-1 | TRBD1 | CSVKPGQGAPGAYEQYF | TGCAGCGTGAAACCGGGACAGGGGGCGCCGGGAGCCTACGAGCAGTACTTC
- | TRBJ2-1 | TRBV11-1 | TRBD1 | CASSSYGQGGNEQFF | TGTGCCAGCAGCTCTTACGGACAGGGTGGCAATGAGCAGTTCTTC
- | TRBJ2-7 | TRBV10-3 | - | CAISPSTAPPDEQYF | TGTGCCATCAGTCCATCAACCGCGCCGCCGGACGAGCAGTACTTC
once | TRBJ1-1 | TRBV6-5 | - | CASSYSGQGTTEAFF | TGTGCCAGCAGTTACTCGGGGCAGGGGACAACTGAAGCTTTCTTT
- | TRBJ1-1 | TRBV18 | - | CASSDSMNTEAFF | TGTGCCAGCTCGGACAGTATGAACACTGAAGCTTTCTTT
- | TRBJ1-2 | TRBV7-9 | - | CASSLAAGTAGYTF | TGTGCCAGCAGCTTAGCTGCAGGCACGGCAGGCTACACCTTC
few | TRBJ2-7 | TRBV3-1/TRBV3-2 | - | CASSQGVGSYDEQYF | TGTGCCAGCAGCCAAGGAGTGGGGAGCTACGACGAGCAGTACTTC
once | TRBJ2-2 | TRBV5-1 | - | CASSLDGGSYGELFF | TGCGCCAGCAGCTTGGATGGGGGCTCCTACGGGGAGCTGTTTTTT
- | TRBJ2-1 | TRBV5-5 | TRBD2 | CASSWSPTSGRYNEQFF | TGTGCCAGCAGCTGGTCGCCGACTAGCGGGCGATACAATGAGCAGTTCTTC
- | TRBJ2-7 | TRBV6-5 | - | CASSHNSYEQYF | TGTGCCAGCAGTCATAACAGCTACGAGCAGTACTTC
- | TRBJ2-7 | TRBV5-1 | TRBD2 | CASSQQGLGSYEQYF | TGCGCCAGCAGCCAACAAGGACTAGGCTCCTACGAGCAGTACTTC
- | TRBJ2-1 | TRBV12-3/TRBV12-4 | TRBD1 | CASSLARGEQFF | TGTGCCAGCAGTTTGGCCAGGGGGGAGCAGTTCTTC
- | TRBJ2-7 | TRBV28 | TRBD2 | CATGVSGRAHEQYF | TGTGCCACGGGCGTCAGCGGGAGGGCCCACGAGCAGTACTTC